The rows below give T cell receptor beta chains drawn from one sample of a study of OX40 agonist ivuxolimab in advanced cancers. Here immunoSEQ multiplex PCR was the method, and the copy in TCRdb shows in-frame clones only, minus some. Among 70,000 to 95,000 clones listed, over 75% were seen once. Source: CD4+ or CD8+ T cells sorted from blood, taken in a trial of the OX40 agonist ivuxolimab. The receptors were gathered from an adult with an advanced solid tumor such as melanoma, head and neck, liver or kidney cancer. Each CDR3 is given with its conserved first and last residue. D genes are given only for firm matches.

V,J,D,DNA,CDR3
TRBV2,TRBJ2-6,TRBD1,TGTGCCAGCGGGGACAGGGTTGGGGCCAACGTCCTGACTTTC,CASGDRVGANVLTF
TRBV6-6,TRBJ2-1,TRBD2,TGTGCCAGCAGTTCCCCCAGCGGGGATGAGCAGTTCTTC,CASSSPSGDEQFF
TRBV14,TRBJ2-5,TRBD2,TGTGCCAGCAGCCCACTAGCGGGAGTTTATGAGACCCAGTACTTC,CASSPLAGVYETQYF
TRBV10-1,TRBJ2-3,TRBD2,TGCGCCAGCAGTGACGGGACTAGCGGCACAGATACGCAGTATTTT,CASSDGTSGTDTQYF
TRBV11-3,TRBJ2-7,NA,TGTGCCAGCAGCTTATGGGTTTACGAGCAGTACTTC,CASSLWVYEQYF
TRBV10-3,TRBJ2-7,TRBD1,TGTGCCATCAGTGAGGACACCCCGGACCCGGGACAGGGTAAGAGCTACGAGCAGTACTTC,CAISEDTPDPGQGKSYEQYF
TRBV2,TRBJ2-7,NA,TGTGCCAGCAGTGGGGGTGCCTCCTACGAGCAGTACTTC,CASSGGASYEQYF
TRBV28,TRBJ2-7,TRBD2,TGTGCCAGCAGTCACGGACTAGCGGGAATCTACGAGCAGTACTTC,CASSHGLAGIYEQYF
TRBV4-2,TRBJ2-2,NA,TGTGCCAGCAGCCTCAAAGGGAGTACGGGGAACACCGGGGAGCTGTTTTTT,CASSLKGSTGNTGELFF
TRBV5-1,TRBJ2-7,NA,TGCGCCAGCAGCTTAGACGTCCACTACGAGCAGTACTTC,CASSLDVHYEQYF
TRBV7-9,TRBJ1-2,NA,TGTGCCAGCAGATCCCAACTAGTTTTAAACTATGGCTACACCTTC,CASRSQLVLNYGYTF
TRBV28,TRBJ2-7,TRBD2,TGTGCCAGCAGTTCGGGGACTAGCAGGACCTACGAGCAGTACTTC,CASSSGTSRTYEQYF
TRBV5-8,TRBJ1-4,NA,TGTGCCAGCAGCTTACCGGACAGATTTAATGAAAAACTGTTTTTT,CASSLPDRFNEKLFF
TRBV6-1,TRBJ2-7,TRBD1,TGTGCCAGCAGTGAGTTGGGACAGGGCAACTACGAGCAGTACTTC,CASSELGQGNYEQYF
TRBV7-2,TRBJ2-5,TRBD2,TGTGCCAGCAGCTTAGGCGGCCTAGCGGGAGTTTCCCAGTACTTC,CASSLGGLAGVSQYF
TRBV7-9,TRBJ1-1,NA,TGTGCCAGCAGCTACCCGGTACCAGGACCTATCTTT,CASSYPVPGPIF